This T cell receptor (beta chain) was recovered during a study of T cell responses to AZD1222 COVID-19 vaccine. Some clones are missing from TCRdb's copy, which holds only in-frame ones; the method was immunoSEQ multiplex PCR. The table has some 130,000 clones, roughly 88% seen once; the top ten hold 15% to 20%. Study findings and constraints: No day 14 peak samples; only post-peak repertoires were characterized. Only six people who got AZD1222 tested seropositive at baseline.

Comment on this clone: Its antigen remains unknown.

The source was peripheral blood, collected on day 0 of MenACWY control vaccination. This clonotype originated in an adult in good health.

The CDR3, as DNA: TGTGCCAGCAGCCTGACAGTCTCCTACGAGCAGTACTTC. It codes for CASSLTVSYEQYF. The gene calls are TRBV27 and TRBJ2-7, with a weak D call TRBD1 (5 bases). V was trimmed by 6 bases and J by 0 bases, leaving 9 bases between them. This CDR3 spans 13 amino acids. The V gene's germline CDR1 is MNHEY and CDR2 SMNVEV (reference sequence).